The present T cell receptor beta chain was sequenced within a study of blood T cell repertoires in COVID-19. Study-wide context: From the United States, Italy and Spain came samples of acute and convalescent COVID-19. From T cells, B-cell-depleted T cells, or PBMCs came the material, which was cDNA or gDNA.

Repertoires were generated with immunoSEQ multiplex PCR, while TCRdb's copy carries only in-frame clones and drops some. The sample has about 53,000 clones; over 90% are singletons. The CDR3 consists of 16 residues. V shed 0 bases and J shed 6 bases, with 15 bases lying between them. In germline, CDR1 is SGDLS, CDR2 YYNGEE. The V call is TRBV9, the J call TRBJ2-2; a possible D gene is TRBD2 (5 bases). The sequence was collected from a human donor in a cohort sampled during active COVID-19. What was sequenced was peripheral blood. The CDR3 loop reads CASSVAVRGRAGELFF. In DNA form, the CDR3 reads TGTGCCAGCAGCGTAGCCGTCCGGGGTCGGGCCGGGGAGCTGTTTTTT. Looking up the rest from reference TRBV9 and TRBJ2-2 gives the full variable domain: DSGVTQTPKHLITATGQRVTLRCSPRSGDLSVYWYQQSLDQGLQFLIQYYNGEERAKGNILERFSAQQFPDLHSELNLSSLELGDSALYFCASSVAVRGRAGELFFGEGSRLTVL.